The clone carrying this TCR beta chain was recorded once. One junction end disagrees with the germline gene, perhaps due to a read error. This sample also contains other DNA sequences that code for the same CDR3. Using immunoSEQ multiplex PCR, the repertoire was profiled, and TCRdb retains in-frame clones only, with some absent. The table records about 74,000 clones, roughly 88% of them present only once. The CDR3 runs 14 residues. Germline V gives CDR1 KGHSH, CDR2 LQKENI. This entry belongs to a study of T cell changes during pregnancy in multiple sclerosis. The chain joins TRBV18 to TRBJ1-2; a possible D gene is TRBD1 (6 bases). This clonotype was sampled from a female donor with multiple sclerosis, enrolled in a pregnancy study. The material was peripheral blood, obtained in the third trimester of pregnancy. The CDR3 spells CASSPPAGDYGYTF. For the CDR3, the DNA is TGTGCCAGCTCACCACCGGCAGGGGACTACGGCTACACCTTC.